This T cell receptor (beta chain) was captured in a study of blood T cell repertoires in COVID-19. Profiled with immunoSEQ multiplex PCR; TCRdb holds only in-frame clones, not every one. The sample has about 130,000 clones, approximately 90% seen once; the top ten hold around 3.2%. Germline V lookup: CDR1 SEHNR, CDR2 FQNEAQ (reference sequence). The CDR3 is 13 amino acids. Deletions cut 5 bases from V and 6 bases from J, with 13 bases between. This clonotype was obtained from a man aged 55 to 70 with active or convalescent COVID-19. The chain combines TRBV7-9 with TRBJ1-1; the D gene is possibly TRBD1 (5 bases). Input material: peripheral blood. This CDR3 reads CASSRRGEAEAFF. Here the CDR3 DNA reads TGTGCCAGCAGCCGGCGGGGGGAAGCTGAAGCTTTCTTT.